This T cell receptor beta chain derives from a study of shared T cell receptors in the human thymus. Assay: immunoSEQ multiplex PCR; the TCRdb copy retains only in-frame clones and omits some. This sample has around 340,000 clones, with 95% found just once. The clonotype originates from a human donor. The sample comprised thymocytes.

CDR3 protein: CASSTSSYEQYF. The CDR3 DNA follows: TGTGCCAGCAGTACCAGCTCCTACGAGCAGTACTTC. The V call is TRBV27, the J call TRBJ2-7; no reliable D call. The length of the CDR3 is 12 residues. With 5 bases removed from V and 0 bases from J, the gap between germline ends came to 5 bases. Germline values: CDR1 MNHEY, CDR2 SMNVEV (reference sequence).